This entry concerns a single TCR beta chain. These data originate in a study of blood T cell repertoires in COVID-19. Study as a whole: The samples span acute and convalescent COVID-19 from the United States, Italy and Spain. Sample material is recorded as cDNA or gDNA derived from T cells, B-cell-depleted T cells, or PBMCs.

V lost 1 base, J lost 4 bases, and 5 bases lay in between. Germline loops: CDR1 SGHDN, CDR2 FVKESK. CDR3 size: 13 residues. The table came from immunoSEQ multiplex PCR; TCRdb's copy has only in-frame clones and leaves some out. This table holds over 85,000 clones, approximately 92% found once. Sequencing was done on a sample of peripheral blood. V gene TRBV14 combines with J gene TRBJ1-5; no reliable D call. The TCR originated in a man aged 18 to 30 with acute or convalescent COVID-19. The CDR3 DNA follows: TGTGCCAGCAGCCAAGGAGGGAATCAGCCCCAGCATTTT. Residues: CASSQGGNQPQHF.